This TCR beta chain comes out of a study of cytomegalovirus exposure and HLA in healthy donors. Regarding the study as a whole: TCR beta chains numbering more than 150 were designated cytomegalovirus-associated.

CDR3 length equals 14 residues. Germline V gives CDR1 LNHDA, CDR2 SQIVND (reference sequence). A note on this clone: Its target is not known. The junction departs from the called germline gene at one end, perhaps through a read error.

Only in-frame clones appear in the TCRdb table, and some are missing; sequencing was by immunoSEQ multiplex PCR. The repertoire holds roughly 80,000 clones, with roughly 95% as singletons. The sequenced sample consisted of PBMCs. The receptor comes from a woman younger than 35 in good health and CMV-seropositive. V gene TRBV19 combines with J gene TRBJ2-1; 7 positions match TRBD1. The DNA for the CDR3 is TGTGCCAGTAGAATAGGGGGCAATATCAATGAGCAGTTCTTC. Its protein is CASRIGGNINEQFF.